The 3 T cell receptor beta chains below were found in one sample sequenced in a study of shared clonotypes between healthy human individuals. This table comes from immunoSEQ multiplex PCR, and its TCRdb copy is limited to in-frame clones, with some not included. The data show millions of clones, 80% to 95% seen once. Sequencing was performed on naive CD4+ T cells from PBMCs. Stated subset: CD45RA+ positively selected. The receptors derive from a man younger than 30 in good health. Some clones in this sample may be carry-over from other donors' samples.

This sequence joins TRBV15 and TRBJ1-1, with no clear D. Per the germline V gene, CDR1 is LNHNV and CDR2 is YYDKDF (reference sequence). The CDR3 contains 15 residues. Trimming removed 0 bases at V and 0 bases at J, with 8 bases between. Here the CDR3 DNA reads TGTGCCACCAGCAGAGATAACGGCATGAACACTGAAGCTTTCTTT. It codes for CATSRDNGMNTEAFF.

This clone was recorded a few times. The chain couples TRBV4-2 to TRBJ2-6; D not resolved. This CDR3 contains 16 residues. V dropped 4 bases and J dropped 4 bases, with 14 bases sitting between them. Looked up from germline, CDR1 is LGHNA and CDR2 is YNFKEQ. The CDR3 nucleotides are TGTGCCAGCAGCCCTGAAGCCTGGGTGGGGGCCAACGTCCTGACTTTC. It yields the protein CASSPEAWVGANVLTF.

The chain uses TRBV15 and TRBJ1-2; 7 bases match TRBD1. V lost 2 bases and J lost 10; bases outside the gene matches: 10. CDR1 is LNHNV and CDR2 is YYDKDF in the germline V gene (reference sequence). The CDR3 is 14 residues long. The CDR3 loop is CATSRLVTGTSYTF. Written as DNA, the CDR3 is TGTGCCACCAGCAGACTGGTGACAGGGACGTCCTACACCTTC.